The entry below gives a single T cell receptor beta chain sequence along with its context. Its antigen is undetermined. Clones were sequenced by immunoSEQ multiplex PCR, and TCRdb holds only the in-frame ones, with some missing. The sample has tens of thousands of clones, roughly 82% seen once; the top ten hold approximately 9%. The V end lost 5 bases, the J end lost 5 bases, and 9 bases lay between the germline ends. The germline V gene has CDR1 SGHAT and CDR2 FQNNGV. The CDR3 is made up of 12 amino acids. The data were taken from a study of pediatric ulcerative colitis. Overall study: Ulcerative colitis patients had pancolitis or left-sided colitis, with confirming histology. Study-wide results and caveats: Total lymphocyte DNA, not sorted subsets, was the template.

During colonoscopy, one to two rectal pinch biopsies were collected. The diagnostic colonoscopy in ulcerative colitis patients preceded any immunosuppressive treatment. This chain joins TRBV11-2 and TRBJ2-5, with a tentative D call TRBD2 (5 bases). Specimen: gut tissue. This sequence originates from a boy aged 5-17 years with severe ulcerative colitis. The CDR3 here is CASSPERETQYF. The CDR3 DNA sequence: TGTGCCAGCAGCCCCGAGCGGGAGACCCAGTACTTC.